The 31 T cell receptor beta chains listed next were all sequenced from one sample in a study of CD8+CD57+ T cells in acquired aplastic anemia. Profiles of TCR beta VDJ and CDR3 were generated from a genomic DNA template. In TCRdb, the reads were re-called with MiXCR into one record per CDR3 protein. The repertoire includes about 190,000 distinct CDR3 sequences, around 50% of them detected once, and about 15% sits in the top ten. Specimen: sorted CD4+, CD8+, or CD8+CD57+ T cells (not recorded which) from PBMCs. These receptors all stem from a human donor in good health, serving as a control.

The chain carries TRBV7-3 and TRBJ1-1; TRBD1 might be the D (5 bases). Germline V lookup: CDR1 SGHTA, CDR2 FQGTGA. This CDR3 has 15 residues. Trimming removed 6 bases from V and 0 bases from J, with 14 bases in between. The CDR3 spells CASRGGVPMNTEAFF. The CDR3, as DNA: TGTGCCAGCAGGGGGGGGGTACCTATGAACACTGAAGCTTTCTTT.

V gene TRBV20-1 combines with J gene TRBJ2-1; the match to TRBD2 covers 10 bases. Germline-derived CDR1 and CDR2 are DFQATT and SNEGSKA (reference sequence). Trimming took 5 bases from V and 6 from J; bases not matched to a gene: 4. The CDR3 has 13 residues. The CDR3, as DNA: TGCAGTGCTCCACTAGCGGGGCCCAATGAGCAGTTCTTC. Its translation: CSAPLAGPNEQFF.

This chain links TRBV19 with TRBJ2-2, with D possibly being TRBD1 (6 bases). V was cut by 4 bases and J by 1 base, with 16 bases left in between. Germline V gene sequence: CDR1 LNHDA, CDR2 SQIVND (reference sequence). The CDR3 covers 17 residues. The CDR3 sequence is CASSKRNRVLNTGELFF. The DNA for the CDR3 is TGTGCCAGTAGTAAGCGGAACAGGGTATTGAACACCGGGGAGCTGTTTTTT.

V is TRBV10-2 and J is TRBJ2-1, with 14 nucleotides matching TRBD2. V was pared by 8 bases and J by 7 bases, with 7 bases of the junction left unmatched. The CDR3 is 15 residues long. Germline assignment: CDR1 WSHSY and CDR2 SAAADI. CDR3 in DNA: TGCGCCAGCGAGACTAGCGGGGGGGCCCTAAATGAGCAGTTCTTC. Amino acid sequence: CASETSGGALNEQFF.

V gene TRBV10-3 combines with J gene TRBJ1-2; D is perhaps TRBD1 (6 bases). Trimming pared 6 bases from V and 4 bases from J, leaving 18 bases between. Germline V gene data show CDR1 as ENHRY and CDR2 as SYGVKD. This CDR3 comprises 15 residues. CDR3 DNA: TGTGCCATCAGCGACGGACAGAGCACCTTCTATGGCTACACCTTC. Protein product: CAISDGQSTFYGYTF.

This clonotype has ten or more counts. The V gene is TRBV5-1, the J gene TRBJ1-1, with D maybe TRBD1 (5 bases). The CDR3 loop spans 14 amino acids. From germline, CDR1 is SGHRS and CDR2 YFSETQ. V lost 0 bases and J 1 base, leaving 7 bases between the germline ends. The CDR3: CASSLARENTEAFF. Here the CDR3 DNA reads TGCGCCAGCAGCTTGGCCAGGGAGAACACTGAAGCTTTCTTT.

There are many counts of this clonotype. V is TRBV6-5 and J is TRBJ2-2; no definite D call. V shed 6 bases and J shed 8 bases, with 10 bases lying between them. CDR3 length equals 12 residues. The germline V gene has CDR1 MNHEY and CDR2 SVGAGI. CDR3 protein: CASRLSKGELFF. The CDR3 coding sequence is TGTGCCAGCAGATTATCAAAGGGGGAGCTGTTTTTT.

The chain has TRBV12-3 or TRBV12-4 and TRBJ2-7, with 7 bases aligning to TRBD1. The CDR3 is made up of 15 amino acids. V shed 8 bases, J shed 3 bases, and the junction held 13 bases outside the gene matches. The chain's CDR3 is CASFFPSTGFYEQYF. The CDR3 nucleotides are TGTGCCAGCTTCTTCCCATCGACAGGGTTCTACGAGCAGTACTTC.

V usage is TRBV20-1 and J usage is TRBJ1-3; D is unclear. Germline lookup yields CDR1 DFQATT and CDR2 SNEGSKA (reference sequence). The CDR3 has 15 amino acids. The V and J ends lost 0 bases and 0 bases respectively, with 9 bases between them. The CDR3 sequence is CSARDTRGSGNTIYF. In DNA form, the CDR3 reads TGCAGTGCTAGAGATACCCGGGGCTCTGGAAACACCATATATTTT.

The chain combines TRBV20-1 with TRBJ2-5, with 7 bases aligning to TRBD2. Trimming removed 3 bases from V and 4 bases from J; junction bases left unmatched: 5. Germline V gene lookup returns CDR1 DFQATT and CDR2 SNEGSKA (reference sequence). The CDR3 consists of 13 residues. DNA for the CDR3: TGCAGTGCTAGTGGGGGGGGGAGAGAGACCCAGTACTTC. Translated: CSASGGGRETQYF.

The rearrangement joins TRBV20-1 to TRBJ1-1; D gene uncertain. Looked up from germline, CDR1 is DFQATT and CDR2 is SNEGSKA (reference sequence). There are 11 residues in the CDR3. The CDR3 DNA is TGCTCCCCAACCTCGAACACTGAAGCTTTCTTT. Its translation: CSPTSNTEAFF.

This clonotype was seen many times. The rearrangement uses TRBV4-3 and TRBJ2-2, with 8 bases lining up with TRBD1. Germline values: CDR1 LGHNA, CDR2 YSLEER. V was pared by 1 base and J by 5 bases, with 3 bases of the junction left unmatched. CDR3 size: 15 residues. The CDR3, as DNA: TGCGCCAGCAGCCAAGGGACAGGGCGGACCGGGGAGCTGTTTTTT. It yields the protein CASSQGTGRTGELFF.

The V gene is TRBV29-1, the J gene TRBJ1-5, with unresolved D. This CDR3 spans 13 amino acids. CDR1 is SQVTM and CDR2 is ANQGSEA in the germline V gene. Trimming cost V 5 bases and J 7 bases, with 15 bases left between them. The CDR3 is CSVSSQSEQPQHF. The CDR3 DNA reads TGCAGCGTTAGTTCCCAGTCGGAACAGCCCCAGCATTTT.

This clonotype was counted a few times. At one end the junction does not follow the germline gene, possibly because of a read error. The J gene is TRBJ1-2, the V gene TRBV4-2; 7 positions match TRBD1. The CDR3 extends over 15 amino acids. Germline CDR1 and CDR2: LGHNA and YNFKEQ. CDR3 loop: CASCQGWDSNYGYTF. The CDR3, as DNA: TGTGCCAGCTGCCAGGGGTGGGACAGTAACTATGGCTACACCTTC.

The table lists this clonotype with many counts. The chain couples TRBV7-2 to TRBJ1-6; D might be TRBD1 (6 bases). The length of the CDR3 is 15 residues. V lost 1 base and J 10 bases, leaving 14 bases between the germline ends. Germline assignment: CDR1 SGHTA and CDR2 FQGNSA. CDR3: CASSLVGRQVSPLHF. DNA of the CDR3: TGTGCCAGCAGCTTAGTTGGTCGACAGGTCTCACCCCTCCACTTT.

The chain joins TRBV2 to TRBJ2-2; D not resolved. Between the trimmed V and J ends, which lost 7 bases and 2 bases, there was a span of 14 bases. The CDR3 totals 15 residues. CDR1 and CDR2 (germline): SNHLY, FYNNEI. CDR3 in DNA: TGTGCCAGCAAACGCATAGGCGGCAACACCGGGGAGCTGTTTTTT. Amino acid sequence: CASKRIGGNTGELFF.

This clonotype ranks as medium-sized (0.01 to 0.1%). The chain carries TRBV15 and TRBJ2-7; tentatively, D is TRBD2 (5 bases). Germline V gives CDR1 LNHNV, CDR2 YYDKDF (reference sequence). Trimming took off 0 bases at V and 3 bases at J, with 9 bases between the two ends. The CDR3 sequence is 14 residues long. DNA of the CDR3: TGTGCCACCAGCAGAGATGAGGGAAACTACGAGCAGTACTTC. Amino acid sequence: CATSRDEGNYEQYF.

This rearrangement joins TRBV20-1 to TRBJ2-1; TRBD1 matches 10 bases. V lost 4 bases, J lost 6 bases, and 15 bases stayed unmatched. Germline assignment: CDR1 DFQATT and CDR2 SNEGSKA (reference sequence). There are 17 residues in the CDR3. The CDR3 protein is CSAIFRPGTGVGNEQFF. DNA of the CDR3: TGCAGTGCTATATTTCGGCCCGGGACAGGGGTTGGCAATGAGCAGTTCTTC.

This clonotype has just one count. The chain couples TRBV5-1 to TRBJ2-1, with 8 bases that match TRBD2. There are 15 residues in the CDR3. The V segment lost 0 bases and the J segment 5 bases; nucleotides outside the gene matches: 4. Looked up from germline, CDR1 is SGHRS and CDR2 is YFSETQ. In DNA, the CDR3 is TGCGCCAGCAGCTTGGTAGCGGGACAAAACAATGAGCAGTTCTTC. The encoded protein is CASSLVAGQNNEQFF.

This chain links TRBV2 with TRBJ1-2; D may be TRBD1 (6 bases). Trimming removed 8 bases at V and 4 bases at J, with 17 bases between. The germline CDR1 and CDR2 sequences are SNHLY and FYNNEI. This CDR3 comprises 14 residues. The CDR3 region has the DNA TGTGCCAGCTCCTTGTTGGGACAACTCTATGGCTACACCTTC. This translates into CASSLLGQLYGYTF.

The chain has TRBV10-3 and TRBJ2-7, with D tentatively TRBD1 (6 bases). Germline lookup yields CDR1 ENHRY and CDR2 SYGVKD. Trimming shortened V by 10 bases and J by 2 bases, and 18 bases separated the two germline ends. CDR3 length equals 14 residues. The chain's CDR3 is CATKWGQGPYEQYF. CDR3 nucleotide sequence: TGTGCCACCAAGTGGGGCCAGGGGCCCTACGAGCAGTACTTC.

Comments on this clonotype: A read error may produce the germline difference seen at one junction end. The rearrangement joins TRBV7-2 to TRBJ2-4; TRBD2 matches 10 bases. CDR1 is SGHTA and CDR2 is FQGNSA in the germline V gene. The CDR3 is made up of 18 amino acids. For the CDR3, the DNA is TGTGCCAGCAGCTTAAGGCTAGCGGGAGACTTAGCCAAAAACGTTCAGTACTTC. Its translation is CASSLRLAGDLAKNVQYF.

CDR3 amino acids: CAIQPAGRSYEQYF. For the CDR3, the DNA is TGTGCCATCCAACCGGCGGGCCGATCCTACGAGCAGTACTTC. The rearrangement joins TRBV10-3 to TRBJ2-7; TRBD2 might be the D (5 bases). Trimming took 8 bases from V and 1 from J, leaving 15 bases between them. The germline V gene has CDR1 ENHRY and CDR2 SYGVKD. The CDR3 length is 14 residues.

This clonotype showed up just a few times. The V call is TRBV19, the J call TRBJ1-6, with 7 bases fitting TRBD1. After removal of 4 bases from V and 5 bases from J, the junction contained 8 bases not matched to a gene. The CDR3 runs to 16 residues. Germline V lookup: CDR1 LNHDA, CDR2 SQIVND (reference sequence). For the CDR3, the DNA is TGTGCCAGTAGTAGGAACAGGGGTAGGGATAATTCACCCCTCCACTTT. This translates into CASSRNRGRDNSPLHF.

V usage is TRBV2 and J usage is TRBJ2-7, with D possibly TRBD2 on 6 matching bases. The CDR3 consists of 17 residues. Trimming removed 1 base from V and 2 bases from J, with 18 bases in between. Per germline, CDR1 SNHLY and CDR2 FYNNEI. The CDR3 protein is CASSEGRDWRETYEQYF. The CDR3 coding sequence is TGTGCCAGCAGTGAAGGTCGGGACTGGAGAGAAACCTACGAGCAGTACTTC.

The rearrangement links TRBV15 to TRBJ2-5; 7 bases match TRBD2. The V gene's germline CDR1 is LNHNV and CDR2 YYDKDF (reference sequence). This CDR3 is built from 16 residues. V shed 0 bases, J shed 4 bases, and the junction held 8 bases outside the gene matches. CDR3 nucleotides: TGTGCCACCAGCAGAGATCGGGGCGGGAGTTCAGAGACCCAGTACTTC. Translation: CATSRDRGGSSETQYF. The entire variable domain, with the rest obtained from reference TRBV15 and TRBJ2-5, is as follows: DAMVIQNPRYQVTQFGKPVTLSCSQTLNHNVMYWYQQKSSQAPKLLFHYYDKDFNNEADTPDNFQSRRPNTSFCFLDIRSPGLGDTAMYLCATSRDRGGSSETQYFGPGTRLLVL.

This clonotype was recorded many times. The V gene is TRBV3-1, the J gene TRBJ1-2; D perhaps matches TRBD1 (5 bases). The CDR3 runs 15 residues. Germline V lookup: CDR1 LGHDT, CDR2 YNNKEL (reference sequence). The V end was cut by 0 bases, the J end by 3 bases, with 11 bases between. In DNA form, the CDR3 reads TGTGCCAGCAGCCAAGACGCGACAGTGTACTATGGCTACACCTTC. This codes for CASSQDATVYYGYTF.

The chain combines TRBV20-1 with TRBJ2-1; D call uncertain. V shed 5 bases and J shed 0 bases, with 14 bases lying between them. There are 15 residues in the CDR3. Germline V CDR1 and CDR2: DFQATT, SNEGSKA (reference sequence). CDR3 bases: TGCAGTGCTCCTGCCGGACCGAGCTCCTACAATGAGCAGTTCTTC. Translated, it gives CSAPAGPSSYNEQFF.

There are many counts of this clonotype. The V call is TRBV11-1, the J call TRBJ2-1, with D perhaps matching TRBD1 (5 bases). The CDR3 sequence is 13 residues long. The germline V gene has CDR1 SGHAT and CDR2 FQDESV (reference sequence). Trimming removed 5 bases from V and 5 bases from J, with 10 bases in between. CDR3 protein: CASSPRQNNEQFF. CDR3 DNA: TGTGCCAGCAGCCCTCGACAGAACAATGAGCAGTTCTTC.

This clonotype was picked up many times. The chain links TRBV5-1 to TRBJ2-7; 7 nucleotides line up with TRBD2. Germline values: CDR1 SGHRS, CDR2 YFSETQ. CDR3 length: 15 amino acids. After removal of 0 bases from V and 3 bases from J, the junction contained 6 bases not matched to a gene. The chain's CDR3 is CASSLDSGVLYEQYF. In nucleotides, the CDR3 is TGCGCCAGCAGCTTGGACAGCGGGGTGCTCTACGAGCAGTACTTC.

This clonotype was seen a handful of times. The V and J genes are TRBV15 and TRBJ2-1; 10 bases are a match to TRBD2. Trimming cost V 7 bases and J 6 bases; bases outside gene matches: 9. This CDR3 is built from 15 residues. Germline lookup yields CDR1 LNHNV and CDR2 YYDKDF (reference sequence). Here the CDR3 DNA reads TGTGCCACCAAAGTCCTAGCGGGGGAGGGCAATGAGCAGTTCTTC. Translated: CATKVLAGEGNEQFF.